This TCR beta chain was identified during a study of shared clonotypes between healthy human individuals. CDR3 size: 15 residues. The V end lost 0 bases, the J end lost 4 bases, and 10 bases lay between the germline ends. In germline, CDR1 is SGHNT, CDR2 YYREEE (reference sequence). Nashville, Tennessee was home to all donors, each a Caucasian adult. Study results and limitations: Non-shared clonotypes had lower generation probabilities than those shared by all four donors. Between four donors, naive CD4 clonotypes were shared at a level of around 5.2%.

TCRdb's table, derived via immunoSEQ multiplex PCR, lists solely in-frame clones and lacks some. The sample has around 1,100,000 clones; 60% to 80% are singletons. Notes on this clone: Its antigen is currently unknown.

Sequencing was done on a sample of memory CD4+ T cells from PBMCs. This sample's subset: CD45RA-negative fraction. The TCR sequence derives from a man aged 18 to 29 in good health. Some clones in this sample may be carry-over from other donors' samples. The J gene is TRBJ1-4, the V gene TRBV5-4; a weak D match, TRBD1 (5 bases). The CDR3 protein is CASSLGAGNNEKLFF. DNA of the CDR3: TGTGCCAGCAGCTTGGGGGCAGGGAATAATGAAAAACTGTTTTTT.